This T cell receptor beta chain was obtained from a study of cytomegalovirus exposure and HLA in healthy donors. Study outcomes and limitations: The majority of TCR sequences were rare, yet some public TCRs appeared in many donors. Researchers counted around 180 TCR beta chains as cytomegalovirus-associated. According to reports, the classifier identified cytomegalovirus status with high specificity and sensitivity.

A word on this clone: Its cognate antigen is unknown.

The roughly 120-subject validation cohort, separate from the approximately 640-subject first cohort, included the donors. The protocol was immunoSEQ multiplex PCR, while the TCRdb copy is restricted to in-frame clones and leaves out a portion. The data show approximately 200,000 clones, with about 80% seen just once and approximately 7% held by the top ten. Germline assignment: CDR1 SGHTA and CDR2 FQGNSA. Trimming at V came to 1 base and at J to 4 bases, leaving 4 bases not matched to a gene. This CDR3 has 15 amino acids. Sequenced: PBMCs. The V gene is TRBV7-2, the J gene TRBJ2-7, with TRBD1 matching 10 bases. This TCR derives from a man aged 18 to 30 in good health and CMV-seropositive. CDR3 DNA: TGTGCCAGCAGCTTAGGGTGGGACAGGGGTTACGAGCAGTACTTC. Translating gives CASSLGWDRGYEQYF. Full variable domain (rest looked up from reference TRBV7-2 and TRBJ2-7): GAGVSQSPSNKVTEKGKDVELRCDPISGHTALYWYRQSLGQGLEFLIYFQGNSAPDKSGLPSDRFSAERTGGSVSTLTIQRTQQEDSAVYLCASSLGWDRGYEQYFGPGTRLTVT.